Described below is a single T cell receptor beta chain sequence and its context. No antigen is known for it. This specimen belongs to a study of cytomegalovirus exposure and HLA in healthy donors. Study at large: The approximately 110 validation repertoires, a later analysis reported, used the same platform as the approximately 730 repertoires from the first cohort.

Study-wide results and limits: The study designated roughly 160 TCR beta chains cytomegalovirus-associated. The classifier, whose performance was assessed in both the original and validation cohorts, reportedly diagnosed cytomegalovirus status with high specificity and sensitivity.

Libraries were prepared by immunoSEQ multiplex PCR; TCRdb keeps only in-frame clonotypes and omits some of them. The data show 140,000 to 150,000 clones, roughly 90% seen once. Per germline, CDR1 MNHEY and CDR2 SVGAGI. V gave up 2 bases and J gave up 1 base; unmatched junction bases: 3. This CDR3 region has 15 residues. The sequence was obtained from a man aged 18 to 30 in good health and CMV-seropositive. This chain connects TRBV6-5 to TRBJ1-1; TRBD1 matches at 8 bases. The sequenced sample was PBMCs. This CDR3 reads CASSYRDRTNTEAFF. CDR3 DNA sequence: TGTGCCAGCAGTTACCGGGACAGGACGAACACTGAAGCTTTCTTT.